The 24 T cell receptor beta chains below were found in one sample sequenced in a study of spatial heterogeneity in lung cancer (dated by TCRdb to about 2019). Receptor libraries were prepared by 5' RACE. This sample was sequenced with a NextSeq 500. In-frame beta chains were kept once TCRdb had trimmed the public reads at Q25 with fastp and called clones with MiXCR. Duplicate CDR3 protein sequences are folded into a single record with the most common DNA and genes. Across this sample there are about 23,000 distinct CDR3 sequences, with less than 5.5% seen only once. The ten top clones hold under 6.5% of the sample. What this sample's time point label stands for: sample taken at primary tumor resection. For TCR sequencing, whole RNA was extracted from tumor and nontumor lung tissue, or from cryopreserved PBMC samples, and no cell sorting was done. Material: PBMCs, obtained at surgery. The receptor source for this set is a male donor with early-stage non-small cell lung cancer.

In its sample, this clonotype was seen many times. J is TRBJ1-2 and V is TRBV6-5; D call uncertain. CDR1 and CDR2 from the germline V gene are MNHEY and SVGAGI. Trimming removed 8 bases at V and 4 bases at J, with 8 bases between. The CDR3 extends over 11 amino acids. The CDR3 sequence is CASSEGYGYTF. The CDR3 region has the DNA TGTGCCAGCTCGGAGGGCTATGGCTACACCTTC.

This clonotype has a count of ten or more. The CDR3 region is CASSLQGGTGSSTGELFF. CDR3 coding DNA: TGCGCCAGCAGCTTGCAAGGTGGGACAGGGAGTAGCACCGGGGAGCTGTTTTTT. The V and J genes are TRBV5-1 and TRBJ2-2, with 9 bases fitting TRBD1. The germline gives CDR1 SGHRS, CDR2 YFSETQ. This CDR3 spans 18 amino acids. V shed 1 base, J shed 4 bases, and the junction held 11 bases outside the gene matches.

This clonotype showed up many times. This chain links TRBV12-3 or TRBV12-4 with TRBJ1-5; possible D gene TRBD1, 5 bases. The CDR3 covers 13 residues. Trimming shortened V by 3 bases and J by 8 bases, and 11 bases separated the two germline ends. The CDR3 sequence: CASSLLGVEPQHF. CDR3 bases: TGTGCCAGCAGTTTGTTAGGGGTTGAGCCCCAGCATTTT.

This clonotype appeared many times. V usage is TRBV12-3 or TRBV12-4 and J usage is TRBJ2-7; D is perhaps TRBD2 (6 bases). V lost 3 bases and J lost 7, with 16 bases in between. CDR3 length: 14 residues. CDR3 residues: CASSLGGRAVEQYF. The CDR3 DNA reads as TGTGCCAGCAGTTTGGGAGGTAGGGCGGTTGAGCAGTACTTC.

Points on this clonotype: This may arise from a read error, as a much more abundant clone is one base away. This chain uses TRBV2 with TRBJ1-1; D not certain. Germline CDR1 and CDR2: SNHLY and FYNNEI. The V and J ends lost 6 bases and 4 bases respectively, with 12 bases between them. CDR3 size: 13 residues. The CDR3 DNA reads TGTGCCAGCAGGAGTTTGGGGTGCACTGAAGCTTTCTTT. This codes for CASRSLGCTEAFF.

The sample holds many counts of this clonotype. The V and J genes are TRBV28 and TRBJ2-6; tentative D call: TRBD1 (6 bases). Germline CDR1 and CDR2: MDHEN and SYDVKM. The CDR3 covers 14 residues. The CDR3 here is CGTAGYSGANVLTF. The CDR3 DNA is TGTGGGACAGCAGGATACTCTGGGGCCAACGTCCTGACTTTC.

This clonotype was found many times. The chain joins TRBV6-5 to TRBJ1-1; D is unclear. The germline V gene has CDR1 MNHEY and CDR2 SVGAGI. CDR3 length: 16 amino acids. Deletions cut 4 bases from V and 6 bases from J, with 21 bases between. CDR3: CASSFRRMTLGAEAFF. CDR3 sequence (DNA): TGTGCCAGCAGTTTCCGGCGCATGACCCTTGGCGCTGAAGCTTTCTTT.

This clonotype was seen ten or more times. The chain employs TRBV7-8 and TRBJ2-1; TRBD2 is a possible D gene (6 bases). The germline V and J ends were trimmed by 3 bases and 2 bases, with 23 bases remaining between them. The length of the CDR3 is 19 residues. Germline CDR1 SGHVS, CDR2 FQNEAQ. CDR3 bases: TGTGCCAGCAGCTTGAGGTCAGGCGGGCCCCGGGGGACCTACAATGAGCAGTTCTTC. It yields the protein CASSLRSGGPRGTYNEQFF.

The CDR3 region has the DNA TGTGCCACCAACGTTCAGGCCCTCTCCTACAATGAGCAGTTCTTC. Translating gives CATNVQALSYNEQFF. The gene calls are TRBV24-1 and TRBJ2-1; D gene uncertain. The CDR3 contains 15 residues. The germline V gene has CDR1 KGHDR and CDR2 SFDVKD. V was trimmed by 8 bases and J by 0 bases, leaving 13 bases between them.

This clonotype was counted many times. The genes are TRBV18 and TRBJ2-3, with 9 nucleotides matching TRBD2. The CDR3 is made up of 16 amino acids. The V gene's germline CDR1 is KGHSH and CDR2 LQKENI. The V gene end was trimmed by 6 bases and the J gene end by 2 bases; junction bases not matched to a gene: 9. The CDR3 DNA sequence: TGTGCCAGCTCCACCCGGGCTAGCGGGGCCACAGATACGCAGTATTTT. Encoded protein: CASSTRASGATDTQYF.

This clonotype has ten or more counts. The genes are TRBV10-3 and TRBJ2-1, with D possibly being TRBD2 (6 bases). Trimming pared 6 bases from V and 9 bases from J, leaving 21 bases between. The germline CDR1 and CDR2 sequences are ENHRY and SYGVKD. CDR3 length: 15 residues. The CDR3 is CAISPGRGWEGEQFF. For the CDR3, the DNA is TGTGCCATCAGCCCTGGTCGGGGGTGGGAAGGTGAGCAGTTCTTC.

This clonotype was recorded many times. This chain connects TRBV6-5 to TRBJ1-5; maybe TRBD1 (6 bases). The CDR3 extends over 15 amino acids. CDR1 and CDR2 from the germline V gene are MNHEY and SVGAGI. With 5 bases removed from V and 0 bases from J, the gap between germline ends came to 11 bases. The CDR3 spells CASSRTGLSNQPQHF. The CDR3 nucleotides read TGTGCCAGCAGTCGAACAGGGCTTAGCAATCAGCCCCAGCATTTT.

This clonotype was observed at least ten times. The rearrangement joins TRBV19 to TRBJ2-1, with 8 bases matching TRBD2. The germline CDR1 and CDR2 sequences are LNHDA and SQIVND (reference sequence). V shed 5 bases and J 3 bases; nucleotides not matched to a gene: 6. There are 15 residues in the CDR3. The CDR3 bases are TGTGCCAGTAGTCCGCAGCGGGGGAACTACAATGAGCAGTTCTTC. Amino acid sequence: CASSPQRGNYNEQFF. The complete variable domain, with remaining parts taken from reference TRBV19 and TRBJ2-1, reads DGGITQSPKYLFRKEGQNVTLSCEQNLNHDAMYWYRQDPGQGLRLIYYSQIVNDFQKGDIAEGYSVSREKKESFPLTVTSAQKNPTAFYLCASSPQRGNYNEQFFGPGTRLTVL.

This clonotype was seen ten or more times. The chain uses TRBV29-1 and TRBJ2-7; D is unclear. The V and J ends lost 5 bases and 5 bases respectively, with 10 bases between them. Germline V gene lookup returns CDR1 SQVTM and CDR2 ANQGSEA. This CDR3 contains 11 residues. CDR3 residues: CSVYQTNEQYF. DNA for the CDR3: TGCAGCGTTTATCAAACCAACGAGCAGTACTTC.

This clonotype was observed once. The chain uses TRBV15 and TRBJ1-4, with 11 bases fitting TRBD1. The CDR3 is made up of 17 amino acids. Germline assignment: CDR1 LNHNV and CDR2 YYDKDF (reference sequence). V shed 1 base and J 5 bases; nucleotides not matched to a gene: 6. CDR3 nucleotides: TGTGCCACCAGCAGAGTTGGGACAGGGGGTATGAATGAAAAACTGTTTTTT. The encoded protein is CATSRVGTGGMNEKLFF.

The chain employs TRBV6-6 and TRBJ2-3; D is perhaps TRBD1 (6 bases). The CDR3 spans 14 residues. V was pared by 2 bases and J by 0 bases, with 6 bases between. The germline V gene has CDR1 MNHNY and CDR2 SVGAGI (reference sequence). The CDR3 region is CASSYDRSTDTQYF. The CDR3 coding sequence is TGTGCCAGCAGTTACGACAGGAGCACAGATACGCAGTATTTT.

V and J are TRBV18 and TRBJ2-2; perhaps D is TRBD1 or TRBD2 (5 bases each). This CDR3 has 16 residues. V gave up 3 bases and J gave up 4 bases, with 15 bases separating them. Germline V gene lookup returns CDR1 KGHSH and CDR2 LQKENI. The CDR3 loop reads CASSPPGTAGTGELFF. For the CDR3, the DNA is TGTGCCAGCTCACCCCCCGGGACCGCCGGCACCGGGGAGCTGTTTTTT.

In DNA form, the CDR3 reads TGTGCCAGCAGCTTAGAGGCAGGTGGTAAAGATACGCAGTATTTT. Residues: CASSLEAGGKDTQYF. V gene TRBV7-6 combines with J gene TRBJ2-3, with D hard to call. Trimming cost V 1 base and J 5 bases, with 13 bases left between them. The germline V gene encodes CDR1 SGHVS and CDR2 FNYEAQ. This CDR3 spans 15 amino acids. The entire variable domain, with the rest obtained from reference TRBV7-6 and TRBJ2-3, is as follows: GAGVSQSPRYKVTKRGQDVALRCDPISGHVSLYWYRQALGQGPEFLTYFNYEAQQDKSGLPNDRFSAERPEGSISTLTIQRTEQRDSAMYRCASSLEAGGKDTQYFGPGTRLTVL.

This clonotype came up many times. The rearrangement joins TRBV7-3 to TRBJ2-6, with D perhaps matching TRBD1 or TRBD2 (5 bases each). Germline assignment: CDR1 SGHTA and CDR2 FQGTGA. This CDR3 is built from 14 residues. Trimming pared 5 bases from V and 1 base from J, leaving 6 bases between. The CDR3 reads CASSGGSGANVLTF. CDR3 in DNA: TGTGCCAGCAGCGGGGGATCTGGGGCCAACGTCCTGACTTTC.

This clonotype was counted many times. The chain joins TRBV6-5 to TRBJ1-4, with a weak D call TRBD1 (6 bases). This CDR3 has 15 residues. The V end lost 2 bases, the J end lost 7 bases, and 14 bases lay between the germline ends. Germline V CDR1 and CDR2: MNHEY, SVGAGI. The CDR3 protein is CASSYVPGGVEKLFF. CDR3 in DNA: TGTGCCAGCAGTTACGTTCCCGGGGGCGTTGAAAAACTGTTTTTT.

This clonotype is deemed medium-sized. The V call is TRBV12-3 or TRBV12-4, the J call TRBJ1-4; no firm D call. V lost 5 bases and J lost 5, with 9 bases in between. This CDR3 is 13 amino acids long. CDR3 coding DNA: TGTGCCAGCAGTCCGTCCCACAATGAAAAACTGTTTTTT. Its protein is CASSPSHNEKLFF.

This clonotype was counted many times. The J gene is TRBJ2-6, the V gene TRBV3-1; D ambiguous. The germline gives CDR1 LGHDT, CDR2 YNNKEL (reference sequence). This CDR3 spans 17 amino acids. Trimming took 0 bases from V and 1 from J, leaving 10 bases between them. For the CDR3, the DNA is TGTGCCAGCAGCCAAGATCTTACGACGTCTGGGGCCAACGTCCTGACTTTC. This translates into CASSQDLTTSGANVLTF.

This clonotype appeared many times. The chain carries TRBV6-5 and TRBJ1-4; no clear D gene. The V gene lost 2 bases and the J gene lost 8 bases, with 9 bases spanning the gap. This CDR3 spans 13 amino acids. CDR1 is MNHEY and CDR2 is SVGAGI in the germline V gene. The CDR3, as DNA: TGTGCCAGCAGTTACGATGGAGGGGAAAAACTGTTTTTT. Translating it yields CASSYDGGEKLFF.

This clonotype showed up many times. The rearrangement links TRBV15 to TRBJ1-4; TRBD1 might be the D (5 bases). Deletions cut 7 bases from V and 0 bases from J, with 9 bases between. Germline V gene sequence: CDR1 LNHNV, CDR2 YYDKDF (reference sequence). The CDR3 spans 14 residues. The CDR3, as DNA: TGTGCCACCACCGAGACAGCAACTAATGAAAAACTGTTTTTT. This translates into CATTETATNEKLFF.